This is a list of T cell receptor beta chains from one sample in a study of blood T cell repertoires in COVID-19. Sequencing used immunoSEQ multiplex PCR; TCRdb keeps in-frame clones, though not all of them. This table has tens of thousands of clones, around 83% appearing once. Source material: peripheral blood. The receptors originated from a man aged 25 to 40 with COVID-19, enrolled during active disease. CDR3s include the opening cysteine and the closing phenylalanine or tryptophan. The order of the fields is V gene, J gene, D gene, clone size, CDR3 DNA, CDR3 protein. D genes are given only for firm matches. Not all rows give a size; the values are once, few, many and, for expanded clones, a class.

V: TRBV28; J: TRBJ1-2; D: TRBD1; size: once; DNA: TGTGCCAGCAGTACCTCAGGGGGTGGCTACACCTTC; CDR3: CASSTSGGGYTF
V: TRBV10-1; J: TRBJ1-5; D: -; size: -; DNA: TGCGCCAGCAGAAACAGGGCGGGCGGACAGCCCCAGCATTTT; CDR3: CASRNRAGGQPQHF
V: TRBV28; J: TRBJ1-2; D: -; size: -; DNA: TGTGCCAGCAGTTTAACGGGGTATGGCTACACCTTC; CDR3: CASSLTGYGYTF
V: TRBV28; J: TRBJ1-1; D: -; size: -; DNA: TGTGCCAGCAGTGACAGACCAGAAGCTTTCTTT; CDR3: CASSDRPEAFF
V: TRBV12-5; J: TRBJ2-2; D: TRBD1; size: -; DNA: TGTGCTAGTGGAAAGGGACAGGGGAACACCGGGGAGCTGTTTTTT; CDR3: CASGKGQGNTGELFF
V: TRBV6-4; J: TRBJ2-3; D: TRBD2; size: few; DNA: TGTGCCAGCAGTGACCGGGAGGAGGCAGATACGCAGTATTTT; CDR3: CASSDREEADTQYF
V: TRBV28; J: TRBJ2-7; D: TRBD1; size: -; DNA: TGTGCCAGCAGTTATCCCGGGACAGGGGTTTCCTACGAGCAGTACTTC; CDR3: CASSYPGTGVSYEQYF
V: TRBV21-1; J: TRBJ1-5; D: -; size: -; DNA: TGTGCCAGCAGCAACGGGAGGGGGGGCAATCAGCCCCAGCATTTT; CDR3: CASSNGRGGNQPQHF
V: TRBV30; J: TRBJ1-4; D: -; size: -; DNA: TGTGCCCTGGGGGGGGCGGGCTTTAATGAAAAACTGTTTTTT; CDR3: CALGGAGFNEKLFF
V: TRBV27; J: TRBJ1-1; D: -; size: -; DNA: TGTGCCAGCACCACCCAATCCGTCCAGGGAAACACTGAAGCTTTCTTT; CDR3: CASTTQSVQGNTEAFF
V: TRBV28; J: TRBJ1-2; D: TRBD1; size: once; DNA: TGTGCCAGTCAGACAGGGATCAGCTATGGCTACACCTTC; CDR3: CASQTGISYGYTF
V: TRBV7-9; J: TRBJ1-6; D: -; size: -; DNA: TGTGCCAGCAGCCGCGTCGTGGGGGCCCAGGGACCCCTCCACTTT; CDR3: CASSRVVGAQGPLHF
V: TRBV14; J: TRBJ2-3; D: -; size: -; DNA: TGTGCCAGCAGCCAAGATAGAGGGGGACGGGATACGCAGTATTTT; CDR3: CASSQDRGGRDTQYF
V: TRBV11-2; J: TRBJ1-1; D: -; size: -; DNA: TGTGCCAGCAGCGCGGGACCGAACACTGAAGCTTTCTTT; CDR3: CASSAGPNTEAFF
V: TRBV6-6; J: TRBJ1-5; D: -; size: -; DNA: TGTGCCAGCAGTTACTCGAGGGCGGGAAATCAGCCCCAGCATTTT; CDR3: CASSYSRAGNQPQHF
V: TRBV11-2; J: TRBJ2-7; D: TRBD2; size: -; DNA: TGTGCCAGCAGCCGTGGACTAGCGGGCTACGAGCAGTACTTC; CDR3: CASSRGLAGYEQYF